This is a list of T cell receptor beta chains from one sample in a study of cytomegalovirus exposure and HLA in healthy donors. Generated by immunoSEQ multiplex PCR, the TCRdb table keeps only in-frame clones and is missing some. Among 120,000 to 150,000 clones listed, 73% were seen once. Sequencing input: PBMCs. Receptors originate from a woman between 40 and 55 years old in good health and CMV-seronegative. Both conserved end residues are part of each CDR3. The D gene is left open where the match is weak. Some rows mark clone size as missing; the rest say once, few, many or name a class of expanded clone.

v_gene: TRBV18
abundance: NA
d_gene: NA
j_gene: TRBJ2-4
CDR3aa: CASSPGNQAGKNIQYF
CDR3nt: TGTGCCAGCTCACCTGGAAACCAGGCGGGCAAAAACATTCAGTACTTC

v_gene: TRBV9
abundance: NA
d_gene: TRBD1
j_gene: TRBJ1-4
CDR3aa: CASSVGQGSEKLFF
CDR3nt: TGTGCCAGCAGCGTAGGACAGGGAAGTGAAAAACTGTTTTTT

v_gene: TRBV7-8
abundance: NA
d_gene: NA
j_gene: TRBJ2-7
CDR3aa: CASSLSTVSYEQYF
CDR3nt: TGTGCCAGCAGCTTATCTACGGTCTCCTACGAGCAGTACTTC

v_gene: TRBV4-1
abundance: once
d_gene: TRBD1
j_gene: TRBJ2-1
CDR3aa: CASSRNRGQNNEQFF
CDR3nt: TGCGCCAGCAGCCGAAACAGGGGGCAGAACAATGAGCAGTTCTTC

v_gene: TRBV5-1
abundance: few
d_gene: TRBD2
j_gene: TRBJ2-1
CDR3aa: CASSFLPAGGEQFF
CDR3nt: TGCGCCAGCAGCTTTCTTCCAGCGGGGGGTGAGCAGTTCTTC

v_gene: TRBV5-8
abundance: once
d_gene: NA
j_gene: TRBJ2-3
CDR3aa: CASSFGGGTDTQYF
CDR3nt: TGTGCCAGCAGCTTCGGAGGAGGGACAGATACGCAGTATTTT

v_gene: TRBV7-9
abundance: few
d_gene: NA
j_gene: TRBJ1-1
CDR3aa: CASSTLVGEGNTEAFF
CDR3nt: TGTGCCAGCAGCACCCTCGTCGGGGAGGGAAACACTGAAGCTTTCTTT

v_gene: TRBV6-1
abundance: NA
d_gene: NA
j_gene: TRBJ1-2
CDR3aa: CASKVADLTYGYTF
CDR3nt: TGTGCCAGCAAGGTAGCAGATCTAACCTATGGCTACACCTTC

v_gene: TRBV6-5
abundance: NA
d_gene: TRBD1
j_gene: TRBJ2-1
CDR3aa: CASSITTGNEQFF
CDR3nt: TGTGCCAGCAGTATAACGACAGGGAATGAGCAGTTCTTC

v_gene: TRBV15
abundance: NA
d_gene: NA
j_gene: TRBJ1-1
CDR3aa: CATSRDGRVSEAFF
CDR3nt: TGTGCCACCAGCAGAGATGGCAGGGTATCTGAAGCTTTCTTT

v_gene: TRBV5-4
abundance: NA
d_gene: NA
j_gene: TRBJ2-1
CDR3aa: CASSLGQPISPEFF
CDR3nt: TGTGCCAGCAGTTTAGGACAGCCAATCTCCCCTGAGTTCTTC

v_gene: TRBV27
abundance: few
d_gene: TRBD1
j_gene: TRBJ2-1
CDR3aa: CASSRTGPGNEQFF
CDR3nt: TGTGCCAGCAGCCGGACAGGCCCTGGGAATGAGCAGTTCTTC

v_gene: TRBV6-5
abundance: NA
d_gene: TRBD1
j_gene: TRBJ1-3
CDR3aa: CASSSGQDPAGNTIYF
CDR3nt: TGTGCCAGCAGTTCCGGACAGGACCCAGCTGGAAACACCATATATTTT

v_gene: TRBV7-7
abundance: NA
d_gene: TRBD2
j_gene: TRBJ2-2
CDR3aa: CASSFGGDTGELFF
CDR3nt: TGTGCTAGCAGCTTCGGGGGGGACACCGGGGAGCTGTTTTTT

v_gene: TRBV5-1
abundance: NA
d_gene: TRBD1
j_gene: TRBJ1-2
CDR3aa: CASSLADRGHGYTF
CDR3nt: TGCGCCAGCAGCTTGGCCGACAGGGGCCATGGCTACACCTTC

v_gene: TRBV7-2
abundance: NA
d_gene: NA
j_gene: TRBJ1-1
CDR3aa: CATAQGMNTEAFF
CDR3nt: TGTGCCACCGCACAGGGCATGAACACTGAAGCTTTCTTT

v_gene: TRBV19
abundance: NA
d_gene: TRBD1
j_gene: TRBJ1-2
CDR3aa: CASSRPGQGNYGYTF
CDR3nt: TGTGCCAGTAGTAGACCGGGACAGGGAAACTATGGCTACACCTTC

v_gene: TRBV4-2
abundance: NA
d_gene: NA
j_gene: TRBJ1-6
CDR3aa: CASSQGVSVPPYNSPLHF
CDR3nt: TGTGCCAGCAGCCAAGGAGTTTCGGTACCCCCTTATAATTCACCCCTCCACTTT

v_gene: TRBV6-1
abundance: few
d_gene: TRBD1
j_gene: TRBJ1-2
CDR3aa: CAGGQIYGYTF
CDR3nt: TGTGCCGGGGGACAGATCTATGGCTACACCTTC

v_gene: TRBV13
abundance: few
d_gene: TRBD1
j_gene: TRBJ2-5
CDR3aa: CASSATDRAETQYF
CDR3nt: TGTGCCAGCAGCGCAACGGACAGGGCGGAGACCCAGTACTTC

v_gene: TRBV5-8
abundance: NA
d_gene: NA
j_gene: TRBJ2-1
CDR3aa: CASSLEGWDSYNEQFF
CDR3nt: TGTGCCAGCAGCTTGGAGGGGTGGGATTCCTACAATGAGCAGTTCTTC

v_gene: TRBV11-2
abundance: once
d_gene: TRBD2
j_gene: TRBJ2-1
CDR3aa: CASSSLAGAYNEQFF
CDR3nt: TGTGCCAGCAGCTCCCTAGCGGGGGCATACAATGAGCAGTTCTTC

v_gene: TRBV27
abundance: NA
d_gene: NA
j_gene: TRBJ2-7
CDR3aa: CASSPLLTGISSYEQYF
CDR3nt: TGTGCCAGCAGTCCCCTCCTTACAGGGATCAGCTCCTACGAGCAGTACTTC

v_gene: TRBV7-9
abundance: NA
d_gene: TRBD1
j_gene: TRBJ1-4
CDR3aa: CASSRAGTVNEKLFF
CDR3nt: TGTGCCAGCAGCCGTGCTGGGACAGTGAATGAAAAACTGTTTTTT

v_gene: TRBV7-2
abundance: NA
d_gene: TRBD1
j_gene: TRBJ1-2
CDR3aa: CASSLDQGAGYGYTF
CDR3nt: TGTGCCAGCAGCTTAGATCAGGGGGCTGGCTATGGCTACACCTTC

v_gene: TRBV10-3
abundance: NA
d_gene: NA
j_gene: TRBJ2-3
CDR3aa: CAIRSPAGADTQYF
CDR3nt: TGTGCCATCAGAAGCCCGGCAGGGGCAGATACGCAGTATTTT

v_gene: TRBV28
abundance: NA
d_gene: NA
j_gene: TRBJ2-7
CDR3aa: CASRSQAESYEQYF
CDR3nt: TGTGCCAGCAGATCCCAGGCCGAGTCCTACGAGCAGTACTTC

v_gene: TRBV4-1
abundance: NA
d_gene: NA
j_gene: TRBJ2-6
CDR3aa: CASSQEPYSYSGANVLTF
CDR3nt: TGCGCCAGCAGCCAAGAACCGTACAGCTACTCTGGGGCCAACGTCCTGACTTTC

v_gene: TRBV10-2
abundance: NA
d_gene: NA
j_gene: TRBJ2-3
CDR3aa: CASRGGLSTDTQYF
CDR3nt: TGCGCCAGCAGAGGGGGTTTAAGCACAGATACGCAGTATTTT

v_gene: TRBV7-9
abundance: NA
d_gene: TRBD1
j_gene: TRBJ1-1
CDR3aa: CASSLGTGRPEAFF
CDR3nt: TGTGCCAGCAGCCTAGGGACAGGGCGGCCTGAAGCTTTCTTT

v_gene: TRBV18
abundance: NA
d_gene: TRBD1
j_gene: TRBJ1-2
CDR3aa: CASSPPDRGKGYTF
CDR3nt: TGTGCCAGCTCACCCCCCGACAGGGGGAAGGGCTACACCTTC

v_gene: TRBV7-8
abundance: NA
d_gene: NA
j_gene: TRBJ2-5
CDR3aa: CASSLWARRGPPGSGTQYF
CDR3nt: TGTGCCAGCAGCTTATGGGCACGTAGGGGACCACCCGGGAGTGGGACCCAGTACTTC

v_gene: TRBV29-1
abundance: NA
d_gene: NA
j_gene: TRBJ2-5
CDR3aa: CSVEDPQAGKSKQVETQYF
CDR3nt: TGCAGCGTTGAAGATCCCCAGGCAGGGAAGAGTAAGCAAGTGGAGACCCAGTACTTC

v_gene: TRBV7-6
abundance: NA
d_gene: TRBD2
j_gene: TRBJ2-1
CDR3aa: CASSPRRAAGGPYNEQFF
CDR3nt: TGTGCCAGCAGCCCCCGGAGGGCAGCGGGGGGCCCCTACAATGAGCAGTTCTTC

v_gene: TRBV19
abundance: NA
d_gene: TRBD2
j_gene: TRBJ2-3
CDR3aa: CASSNLAGHRDTQYF
CDR3nt: TGTGCCAGTAGTAACCTAGCGGGGCATCGGGATACGCAGTATTTT